The T cell receptor (beta chain) under discussion was sequenced for a study of cytomegalovirus exposure and HLA in healthy donors. Concerning this clone itself: Its antigen is as yet unknown.

Samples came from healthy bone marrow donors. Broader study findings: Using a false discovery rate of 0.05, a later analysis showed that around 16,000 TCR beta sequences were associated with HLA alleles. Later on, a genetic analysis was performed. It linked a missense variant in DCLRE1C with V- and J-gene trimming of TCR beta. There were some public TCRs occurring in many donors, but most TCR sequences were rare.

The length of the CDR3 is 14 residues. Germline-derived CDR1 and CDR2 are SGHRS and YFSETQ. V lost 0 bases and J lost 4, with 8 bases in between. Vbeta (60) and Jbeta (13) primers were used in the PCR. The method was immunoSEQ multiplex PCR; TCRdb's version includes in-frame clones alone and lacks a portion of them. The sample has roughly 120,000 clones, approximately 79% seen once. V usage is TRBV5-1 and J usage is TRBJ1-3, with D perhaps matching TRBD1 (6 bases). The sample consisted of PBMCs. The TCR sequence derives from a man younger than 40 in good health and CMV-seropositive. CDR3 sequence (DNA): TGCGCCAGCAGCTTGGCAGGGGACGGAAACACCATATATTTT. Translation: CASSLAGDGNTIYF.